This T cell receptor beta chain was found in a study of blood T cell repertoires in COVID-19. Assay: immunoSEQ multiplex PCR; the TCRdb copy retains only in-frame clones and omits some. The table has roughly 380,000 clones, over 65% seen once; the top ten hold under 1.2%. CDR1 and CDR2 from the germline V gene are MGHDK and SYGVNS. V was pared by 7 bases and J by 8 bases, with 20 bases between. The CDR3 runs to 15 residues. Source material: peripheral blood. V gene TRBV25-1 combines with J gene TRBJ1-4; D not certain. This sequence originates from a human donor with acute or convalescent COVID-19. The donor label of this sample is uncertain. The DNA of the CDR3 is TGTGCCAGCACCCCCGCTGAGAGGGTAGGAGAAAAACTGTTTTTT. Its protein is CASTPAERVGEKLFF. Full variable domain (rest looked up from reference TRBV25-1 and TRBJ1-4): EADIYQTPRYLVIGTGKKITLECSQTMGHDKMYWYQQDPGMELHLIHYSYGVNSTEKGDLSSESTVSRIRTEHFPLTLESARPSHTSQYLCASTPAERVGEKLFFGSGTQLSVL.